A selection of T cell receptor beta chains follows, all from one sample in a study of blood T cell repertoires in COVID-19. The method was immunoSEQ multiplex PCR; TCRdb's version includes in-frame clones alone and lacks a portion of them. The table has roughly 250,000 clones, about 88% seen once; the top ten hold under 2.5%. The source material was peripheral blood. The receptors stem from a woman aged 35 to 49 who had recovered from COVID-19. The CDR3 runs from the conserved cysteine through the conserved F or W. Fields, in order: D gene, clone size, J gene, V gene, CDR3 protein, CDR3 DNA. The D gene is left open where the match is weak. The size entry is marked missing in some rows and otherwise reads once, few, many or a size class.

D gene: NA
clone size: NA
J gene: TRBJ1-2
V gene: TRBV19
CDR3 protein: CASSIIREDYGYTF
CDR3 DNA: TGTGCCAGTAGTATAATCAGGGAAGACTATGGCTACACCTTC

D gene: TRBD2
clone size: NA
J gene: TRBJ2-1
V gene: TRBV10-1
CDR3 protein: CASSETTSVYNEQFF
CDR3 DNA: TGCGCCAGCAGTGAAACCACTAGCGTCTACAATGAGCAGTTCTTC

D gene: TRBD1
clone size: once
J gene: TRBJ2-3
V gene: TRBV20-1
CDR3 protein: CSASGTGGLGTDTQYF
CDR3 DNA: TGCAGTGCTAGTGGGACAGGGGGTCTTGGCACAGATACGCAGTATTTT

D gene: NA
clone size: once
J gene: TRBJ1-2
V gene: TRBV4-1
CDR3 protein: CASSHPGRDISNYGYTF
CDR3 DNA: TGCGCCAGCAGCCATCCCGGTAGGGACATCAGTAACTATGGCTACACCTTC

D gene: TRBD1
clone size: NA
J gene: TRBJ2-5
V gene: TRBV7-2
CDR3 protein: CASSSAQGPDKTQYF
CDR3 DNA: TGTGCCAGCAGCTCGGCACAGGGGCCTGATAAGACCCAGTACTTC

D gene: TRBD2
clone size: few
J gene: TRBJ2-7
V gene: TRBV6-5
CDR3 protein: CASGTRRAEQYF
CDR3 DNA: TGTGCCAGCGGGACTAGACGGGCCGAGCAGTACTTC

D gene: NA
clone size: NA
J gene: TRBJ2-2
V gene: TRBV29-1
CDR3 protein: CSVEDLAAANTGELFF
CDR3 DNA: TGCAGCGTTGAAGATCTCGCAGCGGCGAACACCGGGGAGCTGTTTTTT

D gene: TRBD1
clone size: NA
J gene: TRBJ2-2
V gene: TRBV19
CDR3 protein: CASSIGYRGFHTGELFF
CDR3 DNA: TGTGCCAGTAGTATAGGTTACAGGGGGTTTCACACCGGGGAGCTGTTTTTT

D gene: NA
clone size: NA
J gene: TRBJ1-5
V gene: TRBV5-1
CDR3 protein: CASSLFTGSQPQHF
CDR3 DNA: TGCGCCAGCAGCTTATTTACTGGGAGTCAGCCCCAGCATTTT

D gene: TRBD1
clone size: once
J gene: TRBJ1-2
V gene: TRBV5-6
CDR3 protein: CASSFTTGGEGYTF
CDR3 DNA: TGTGCCAGCAGCTTTACCACAGGGGGCGAGGGCTACACCTTC

D gene: NA
clone size: NA
J gene: TRBJ2-2
V gene: TRBV28
CDR3 protein: CASSLVGETGELFF
CDR3 DNA: TGTGCCAGCAGTTTAGTCGGTGAGACCGGGGAGCTGTTTTTT

D gene: NA
clone size: NA
J gene: TRBJ1-2
V gene: TRBV5-5
CDR3 protein: CASSTDSLLYGYTF
CDR3 DNA: TGTGCCAGCAGCACGGACAGCTTACTCTATGGCTACACCTTC

D gene: TRBD1
clone size: NA
J gene: TRBJ1-3
V gene: TRBV6-4
CDR3 protein: CASSDSTGEGGNTIYF
CDR3 DNA: TGTGCCAGCAGTGACTCGACAGGGGAGGGTGGAAACACCATATATTTT

D gene: TRBD1
clone size: once
J gene: TRBJ1-6
V gene: TRBV19
CDR3 protein: CASSISGTDNSPLHF
CDR3 DNA: TGTGCCAGTAGTATTTCAGGGACAGACAATTCACCCCTCCACTTT

D gene: NA
clone size: once
J gene: TRBJ1-4
V gene: TRBV6-6
CDR3 protein: CASSKSQGASRKLFF
CDR3 DNA: TGTGCCAGCAGTAAGTCACAGGGAGCTTCTAGGAAACTGTTTTTT

D gene: NA
clone size: once
J gene: TRBJ2-1
V gene: TRBV10-3
CDR3 protein: CAISDPDGAHEQFF
CDR3 DNA: TGTGCCATCAGTGACCCCGATGGGGCCCATGAGCAGTTCTTC

D gene: NA
clone size: NA
J gene: TRBJ1-3
V gene: TRBV6-2/TRBV6-3
CDR3 protein: CASSRVSPGMARQNSGNTIYF
CDR3 DNA: TGTGCCAGCAGTCGCGTGTCCCCAGGGATGGCCCGACAGAACTCTGGAAACACCATATATTTT

D gene: TRBD1
clone size: NA
J gene: TRBJ2-7
V gene: TRBV27
CDR3 protein: CASSLGTEYEQYF
CDR3 DNA: TGTGCCAGTTCTCTCGGGACAGAGTACGAGCAGTACTTC

D gene: NA
clone size: NA
J gene: TRBJ2-7
V gene: TRBV19
CDR3 protein: CASNSNRDYEQYF
CDR3 DNA: TGTGCCAGTAATTCCAACAGGGACTACGAGCAGTACTTC

D gene: NA
clone size: NA
J gene: TRBJ1-2
V gene: TRBV10-2
CDR3 protein: CASSESRVKGGYTF
CDR3 DNA: TGCGCCAGCAGTGAGTCGAGGGTGAAGGGAGGCTACACCTTC